The 23 T cell receptor beta chains reported below all come from one sample, sequenced in a study of blood T cells in healthy people across ages. With a J-beta primer mix and a sample-barcoded 5' primer, a second PCR ran about 7 to 12 cycles. TCRdb independently ran MiXCR on the 5' RACE reads; one entry per CDR3 protein. The table has approximately 1,100,000 distinct CDR3 sequences, 45% seen once. The sequenced sample consisted of blood. These receptors originate from an older woman in good health.

V gene TRBV27 combines with J gene TRBJ2-5; TRBD2 matches 7 bases. Losses at the gene ends were 3 bases for V and 11 bases for J; bases not matched to a gene: 15. CDR3 length: 15 amino acids. Germline V gene lookup returns CDR1 MNHEY and CDR2 SMNVEV (reference sequence). DNA for the CDR3: TGTGCCAGCAGTTTCGCGGGAGAGGGTGGTGGAGAGCAGTACTTC. This codes for CASSFAGEGGGEQYF.

This clonotype was counted between two and nine times. The genes are TRBV7-2 and TRBJ2-3; 8 nucleotides agree with TRBD2. Trimming took 4 bases from V and 3 from J; bases not matched to a gene: 6. Looked up from germline, CDR1 is SGHTA and CDR2 is FQGNSA. CDR3 size: 15 residues. In DNA, the CDR3 is TGTGCCAGCAGCTCAGCGGGAGCGGGGACAGATACGCAGTATTTT. Translating gives CASSSAGAGTDTQYF.

The chain joins TRBV6-2 or TRBV6-3 to TRBJ2-3; D might be TRBD1 (5 bases). Germline V CDR1 and CDR2: MNHEY, SVGEGT. Trimming cost V 5 bases and J 3 bases, with 9 bases left between them. The CDR3 is 13 residues long. CDR3 in DNA: TGTGCCAGCAGTCCGACAGTGACAGATACGCAGTATTTT. It translates to CASSPTVTDTQYF.

The rearrangement links TRBV7-2 to TRBJ1-5; D not resolved. CDR1 is SGHTA, CDR2 FQGNSA, per germline. The CDR3 totals 14 residues. Trimming left V 5 bases short and J 6 bases short, with 14 bases between. In DNA form, the CDR3 reads TGTGCCAGCAGCCCCCAAGGAGGGCGTCAGCCCCAGCATTTT. This encodes CASSPQGGRQPQHF.

A remark on this clonotype: A read error may explain this, as a much larger clone is one base away. This chain joins TRBV5-1 and TRBJ2-1; D call uncertain. The germline V and J ends were trimmed by 0 bases and 0 bases, with 7 bases remaining between them. The germline gives CDR1 SGHRS, CDR2 YFSETQ. This CDR3 is built from 15 residues. CDR3 in DNA: TGCGCCAGCAGCTTGGACGAAAGCTCCTACAATGAGCAGTTCTTC. Translated, it gives CASSLDESSYNEQFF.

This clonotype was found a few times. The chain's CDR3 is CADGAGYQETQYF. DNA for the CDR3: TGTGCCGACGGGGCCGGGTACCAAGAGACCCAGTACTTC. The genes are TRBV2 and TRBJ2-5; D tentatively fits TRBD1 or TRBD2 (5 bases each). V was shortened by 11 bases and J by 0 bases, with 13 bases between the two germline ends. The germline V gene encodes CDR1 SNHLY and CDR2 FYNNEI. This CDR3 has 13 amino acids.

The genes are TRBV11-2 and TRBJ2-5, with D possibly being TRBD1 or TRBD2 (6 bases each). The end of the DNA aligns better with TRBJ2-4, so the J call may be wrong. CDR3 size: 14 residues. Germline assignment: CDR1 SGHAT and CDR2 FQNNGV. In nucleotides, the CDR3 is TGTGCCAGCAGCTTAAGGGGGGAGTTTCCCATTCAGTACTTC. The encoded protein is CASSLRGEFPIQYF.

The DNA for the CDR3 is TGTGCCAGCAGTTCGACTAGCCAACCTTACAATGAGCAGTTCTTC. Amino acid sequence: CASSSTSQPYNEQFF. The chain carries TRBV12-3 or TRBV12-4 and TRBJ2-1; 7 positions agree with TRBD2. Losses at the gene ends were 4 bases for V and 4 bases for J; bases not matched to a gene: 7. The CDR3 is made up of 15 amino acids.

Only a few counts were recorded for this clonotype. V is TRBV4-2 and J is TRBJ2-7; D perhaps matches TRBD1 (6 bases). This CDR3 has 16 residues. Germline V gene lookup returns CDR1 LGHNA and CDR2 YNFKEQ. Trimming took 1 base from V and 0 from J, leaving 13 bases between them. The CDR3 DNA reads as TGTGCCAGCAGCCAAGGAGTTCAAGGGGGCTCCTACGAGCAGTACTTC. Translated: CASSQGVQGGSYEQYF.

CDR3: CASSAGDRVQETQYF. In DNA, the CDR3 is TGCGCCAGCAGCGCGGGCGACAGGGTCCAAGAGACCCAGTACTTC. The chain uses TRBV5-1 and TRBJ2-7; 7 nucleotides agree with TRBD1. The end of the DNA aligns better with TRBJ2-5, so the J call may be wrong. Germline V gene lookup returns CDR1 SGHRS and CDR2 YFSETQ. The CDR3 contains 15 residues.

This rearrangement joins TRBV29-1 to TRBJ1-1; perhaps TRBD1 as D (6 bases). Germline lookup yields CDR1 SQVTM and CDR2 ANQGSEA. Trimming left V 2 bases short and J 1 base short, with 11 bases between. The CDR3 totals 14 residues. The CDR3 reads CSVELGGANTEAFF. For the CDR3, the DNA is TGCAGCGTTGAACTCGGGGGCGCGAACACTGAAGCTTTCTTT. Filled out from reference TRBV29-1 and TRBJ1-1, the complete variable domain reads SAVISQKPSRDICQRGTSLTIQCQVDSQVTMMFWYRQQPGQSLTLIATANQGSEATYESGFVIDKFPISRPNLTFSTLTVSNMSPEDSSIYLCSVELGGANTEAFFGQGTRLTVV.

CDR3 sequence (DNA): TGTGCCAGCAGGACCACCTCGAACCCGGGACTAGATCCCTACGAGCAGTACTTC. Amino acids: CASRTTSNPGLDPYEQYF. J is TRBJ2-5 and V is TRBV6-2 or TRBV6-3, with 8 bases fitting TRBD2. Judging by the DNA end, TRBJ2-7 fits better; the J call may be wrong. Germline V lookup: CDR1 MNHEY, CDR2 SVGEGT. The CDR3 is made up of 18 amino acids.

This clonotype came up many times. The V call is TRBV29-1, the J call TRBJ2-6; 7 nucleotides match TRBD1. Germline values: CDR1 SQVTM, CDR2 ANQGSEA. The V gene end was trimmed by 1 base and the J gene end by 4 bases; junction bases not matched to a gene: 7. This CDR3 contains 16 residues. The chain's CDR3 is CSVEGDSEWGANVLTF. The CDR3 nucleotides read TGCAGCGTTGAAGGGGACAGCGAGTGGGGGGCCAACGTCCTGACTTTC. The full variable domain, completed using reference TRBV29-1 and TRBJ2-6, is SAVISQKPSRDICQRGTSLTIQCQVDSQVTMMFWYRQQPGQSLTLIATANQGSEATYESGFVIDKFPISRPNLTFSTLTVSNMSPEDSSIYLCSVEGDSEWGANVLTFGAGSRLTVL.

This clonotype has at least ten counts. The genes are TRBV20-1 and TRBJ2-5; TRBD2 matches at 10 bases. The V and J ends lost 3 bases and 5 bases, in that order; junction bases with no gene match: 18. The CDR3 runs to 18 residues. Germline V gives CDR1 DFQATT, CDR2 SNEGSKA (reference sequence). DNA for the CDR3: TGCAGTGCTAGTTGGTCTAGCGGGAGAGGGGTTTCGAGGGAGACCCAGTACTTC. It translates to CSASWSSGRGVSRETQYF.

This chain joins TRBV2 and TRBJ2-5; possible D gene TRBD1, 5 bases. The CDR3 contains 13 residues. The germline V gene encodes CDR1 SNHLY and CDR2 FYNNEI. Trimming removed 10 bases at V and 2 bases at J, with 14 bases between. The CDR3 sequence is CAIIRQSQETQYF. The CDR3 DNA sequence: TGTGCCATCATACGACAGTCTCAAGAGACCCAGTACTTC.

The chain carries TRBV4-1 and TRBJ2-7; 7 bases are shared with TRBD1. The ends lost 0 bases at V and 9 bases at J; junction bases unmatched: 8. The CDR3 is 14 amino acids. Germline loops: CDR1 MGHRA, CDR2 YSYEKL. CDR3 in DNA: TGCGCCAGCAGCCAAGATACGACAGGGTGGGGGCAGTACTTC. This codes for CASSQDTTGWGQYF.

The J gene is TRBJ1-2, the V gene TRBV29-1; no firm D call. Germline values: CDR1 SQVTM, CDR2 ANQGSEA. V lost 6 bases and J 8 bases, leaving 7 bases between the germline ends. CDR3 size: 9 residues. DNA of the CDR3: TGCAGCGTGGACTGGGGCTACACCTTC. It codes for CSVDWGYTF.

V and J are TRBV10-1 and TRBJ2-7; TRBD1 might be the D (7 bases). Germline CDR1 WNHNN, CDR2 SYGVQD (reference sequence). CDR3 length equals 14 residues. Trimming pared 0 bases from V and 10 bases from J, leaving 16 bases between. In DNA form, the CDR3 reads TGCGCCAGCAGTGAGTCCGGGACAGCGGGCGATCAGTACTTC. Residues: CASSESGTAGDQYF.

V gene TRBV28 combines with J gene TRBJ2-5; D gene ambiguous. Trimming took off 3 bases at V and 1 base at J, with 12 bases between the two ends. The CDR3 runs 15 residues. Germline V CDR1 and CDR2: MDHEN, SYDVKM. In DNA, the CDR3 is TGTGCCAGCAGTTTCTGGTCTGGCGGCCAAGAGACCCAGTACTTC. This gives the protein CASSFWSGGQETQYF. The variable domain in full, with the rest retrieved from reference TRBV28 and TRBJ2-5, is DVKVTQSSRYLVKRTGEKVFLECVQDMDHENMFWYRQDPGLGLRLIYFSYDVKMKEKGDIPEGYSVSREKKERFSLILESASTNQTSMYLCASSFWSGGQETQYFGPGTRLLVL.

This CDR3 reads CSAKPGLANYEQYF. The CDR3 DNA reads as TGCAGTGCGAAGCCGGGACTAGCGAATTACGAGCAGTACTTC. The chain carries TRBV20-1 and TRBJ2-7; 10 positions match TRBD2. The CDR3 covers 14 residues. Germline CDR1 reads DFQATT; CDR2 reads SNEGSKA (reference sequence). Germline trimming cut 6 bases from V and 4 bases from J; bases unmatched to any gene: 9.

The sample holds a few counts of this clonotype. This rearrangement joins TRBV29-1 to TRBJ2-1; D may be TRBD2 (5 bases). Germline CDR1 SQVTM, CDR2 ANQGSEA. The V and J ends lost 2 bases and 1 base respectively, with 12 bases between them. CDR3 length: 15 amino acids. The CDR3 region is CSVERGIASYNEQFF. CDR3 DNA sequence: TGCAGCGTTGAAAGAGGGATTGCGTCCTACAATGAGCAGTTCTTC.

This chain connects TRBV11-3 to TRBJ2-5, with 9 positions matching TRBD2. Germline CDR1 SGHNT, CDR2 YENEEA. The CDR3 is 14 amino acids. V shed 5 bases, J shed 2 bases, and the junction held 3 bases outside the gene matches. The CDR3 protein is CASSHSGRQETQYF. The CDR3 DNA follows: TGTGCCAGCAGCCATAGCGGGAGACAAGAGACCCAGTACTTC.

This clonotype was seen ten or more times. The junction differs from germline at one of its ends, possibly a read error. The chain has TRBV5-1 and TRBJ2-3; 8 positions agree with TRBD2. The CDR3 has 13 residues. Germline assignment: CDR1 SGHRS and CDR2 YFSETQ. The CDR3 nucleotides read TGTGCCAGCAGCTTAGCGGGAACAGATACGCAGTATTTT. As protein: CASSLAGTDTQYF.